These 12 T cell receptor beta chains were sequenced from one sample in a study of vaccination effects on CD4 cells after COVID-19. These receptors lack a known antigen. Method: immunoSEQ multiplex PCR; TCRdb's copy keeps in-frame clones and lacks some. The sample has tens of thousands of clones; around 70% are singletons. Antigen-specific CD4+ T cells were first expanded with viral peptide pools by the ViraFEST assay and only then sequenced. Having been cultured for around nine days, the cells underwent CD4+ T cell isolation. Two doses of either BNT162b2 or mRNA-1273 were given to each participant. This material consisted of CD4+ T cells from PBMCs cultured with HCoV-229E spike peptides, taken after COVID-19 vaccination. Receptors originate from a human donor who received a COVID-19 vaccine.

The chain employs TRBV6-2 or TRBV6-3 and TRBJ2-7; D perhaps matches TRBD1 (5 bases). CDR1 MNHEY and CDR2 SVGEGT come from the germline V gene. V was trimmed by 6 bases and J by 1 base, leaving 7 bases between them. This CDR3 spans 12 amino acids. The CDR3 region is CASSDSSYEQYV. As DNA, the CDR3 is TGTGCCAGCAGCGACAGTTCCTACGAGCAGTACGTC.

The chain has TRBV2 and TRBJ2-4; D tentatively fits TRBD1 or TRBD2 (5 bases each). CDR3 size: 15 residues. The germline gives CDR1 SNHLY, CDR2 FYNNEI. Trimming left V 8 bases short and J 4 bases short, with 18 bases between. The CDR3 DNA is TGTGCCAGCCTCAGTCTCTCGGGACCAAAAAACATTCAGTACTTC. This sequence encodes CASLSLSGPKNIQYF.

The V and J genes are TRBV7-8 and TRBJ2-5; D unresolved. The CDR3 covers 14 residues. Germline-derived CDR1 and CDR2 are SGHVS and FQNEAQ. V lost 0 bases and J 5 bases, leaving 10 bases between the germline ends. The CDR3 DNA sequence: TGTGCCAGCAGCTTAGCGCAAGCTTTTGAGACCCAGTACTTC. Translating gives CASSLAQAFETQYF.

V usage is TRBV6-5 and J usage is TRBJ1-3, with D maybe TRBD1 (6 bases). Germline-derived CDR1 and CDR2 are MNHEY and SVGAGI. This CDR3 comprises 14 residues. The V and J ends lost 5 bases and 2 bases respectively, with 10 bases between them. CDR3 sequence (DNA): TGTGCCAGCAGTCCCGGGACACCTGGAAACACCATATATTTT. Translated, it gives CASSPGTPGNTIYF.

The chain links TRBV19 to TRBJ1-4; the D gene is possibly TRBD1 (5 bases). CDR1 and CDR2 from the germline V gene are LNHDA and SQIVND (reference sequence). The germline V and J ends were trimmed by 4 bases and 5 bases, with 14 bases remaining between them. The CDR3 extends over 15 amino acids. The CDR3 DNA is TGTGCCAGTAGTAGGGACCTCCGAGGGAATGAAAAACTGTTTTTT. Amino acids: CASSRDLRGNEKLFF.

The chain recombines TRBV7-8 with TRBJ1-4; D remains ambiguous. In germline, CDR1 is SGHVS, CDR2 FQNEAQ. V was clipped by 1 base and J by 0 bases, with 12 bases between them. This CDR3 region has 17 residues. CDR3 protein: CASSLEIDRATNEKLFF. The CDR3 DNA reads TGTGCCAGCAGCTTAGAAATCGACCGTGCAACTAATGAAAAACTGTTTTTT.

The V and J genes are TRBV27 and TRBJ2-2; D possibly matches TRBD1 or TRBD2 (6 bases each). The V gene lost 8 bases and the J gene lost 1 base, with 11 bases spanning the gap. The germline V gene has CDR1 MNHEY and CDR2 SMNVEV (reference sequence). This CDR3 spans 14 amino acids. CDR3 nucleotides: TGTGCCAGCCACAAGGGGGGGAACACCGGGGAGCTGTTTTTT. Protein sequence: CASHKGGNTGELFF.

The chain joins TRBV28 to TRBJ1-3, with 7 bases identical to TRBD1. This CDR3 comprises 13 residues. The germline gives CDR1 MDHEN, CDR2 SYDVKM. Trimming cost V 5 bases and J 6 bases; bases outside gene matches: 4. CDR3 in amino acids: CASSRGGSNTIYF. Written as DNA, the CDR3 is TGTGCCAGCAGTAGAGGGGGCTCAAACACCATATATTTT.

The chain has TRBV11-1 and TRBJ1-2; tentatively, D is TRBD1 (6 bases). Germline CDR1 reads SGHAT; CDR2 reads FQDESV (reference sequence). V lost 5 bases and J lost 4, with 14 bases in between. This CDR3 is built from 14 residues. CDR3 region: CASSPRDNPYGYTF. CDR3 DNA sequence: TGTGCCAGCAGCCCCCGGGACAACCCCTATGGCTACACCTTC.

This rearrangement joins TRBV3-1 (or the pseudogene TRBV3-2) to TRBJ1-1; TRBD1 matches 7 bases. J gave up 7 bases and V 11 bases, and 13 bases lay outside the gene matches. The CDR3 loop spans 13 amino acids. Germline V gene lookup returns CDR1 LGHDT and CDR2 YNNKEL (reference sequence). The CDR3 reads CASNTGQNHEAFF. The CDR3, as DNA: TGTGCCTCCAATACGGGACAGAATCATGAAGCTTTCTTT.

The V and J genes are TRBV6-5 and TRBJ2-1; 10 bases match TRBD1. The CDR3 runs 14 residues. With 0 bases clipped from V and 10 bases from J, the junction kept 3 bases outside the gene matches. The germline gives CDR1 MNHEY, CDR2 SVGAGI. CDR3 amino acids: CASSYSRTGGEQFF. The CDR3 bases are TGTGCCAGCAGTTACTCAAGGACAGGGGGGGAGCAGTTCTTC.

CDR3 sequence (DNA): TGTGCCAGCAGCATACGGACAGGACCGCAAGAGACCCAGTACTTC. Its protein product is CASSIRTGPQETQYF. The rearrangement joins TRBV7-2 to TRBJ2-5; 7 bases agree with TRBD1. Trimming removed 5 bases from V and 2 bases from J; junction bases left unmatched: 8. Germline CDR1 and CDR2: SGHTA and FQGNSA. This CDR3 has 15 amino acids.